This TCR beta chain was sequenced during a study of cytomegalovirus exposure and HLA in healthy donors listed by TCRdb under 2017. Study-level background: In an earlier analysis of 587 of the donors, 250 to 300 Gb of sequence data and 100 million or so unique TCR beta sequences from approximately 180 million T cells were reported. An early release covering some 640 HLA-typed donors comprised 250 to 350 gigabases of sequencing data and some 79 million unique TCR sequences. The genetic ancestry cluster associated with self-reported Caucasian donors included 80% to 90% of the 300 to 450 genotyped donors. The study aimed to test whether cataloging public T cell receptors could reveal signatures of past pathogen exposure. The study profiled the T cell repertoires of under 700 subjects by immunosequencing and related them to cytomegalovirus serostatus. A separate validation cohort of about 110 different subjects was used in addition to the roughly 670-subject first cohort. To predict cytomegalovirus infection status, the study brought together high-throughput TCR immunosequencing, statistical association of individual TCRs with disease status, and machine learning. In a later analysis, previously published TCR beta repertoires from 550 to 700 donors were re-analyzed and high-resolution HLA genotyping was added so that TCR occurrence patterns could be studied. In the later analysis, no new phenotypic data were used to find candidate immune exposures; instead, reliance was placed on TCR beta sequences and their occurrence across donors. An earlier analysis of a few hundred of the donors applied high-throughput TCR beta sequencing to assess whether each TCR beta V gene segment acted as functional or pseudogenic. Alongside the repertoire data, information on donor age, sex, ethnicity and CMV serostatus was compiled. A later genetic analysis used genome-wide SNP genotypes for about 55% of the 666 donors, treating that subset as a discovery cohort. All discovery cohort repertoires had been generated on a single sequencing platform. Class I and class II HLA loci were covered by the typing at four-digit resolution. The number of donors typed differed by locus, with about 629-640 for A, B, C, DRB1 and DQB1, over 500 for DQA1, some 570 for DPA1, and some 440 for DPB1. Five DR-DQ haplotypes were handled as single units for association and clustering because linkage in the cohort was strong. Across some 400 genotyped donors of the cohort, an average of roughly 230,000 unique TCR beta nucleotide sequences per donor were sequenced, and around 19% of those sequences were non-productive. Study-wide findings and limitations: A total of fewer than 200 TCR beta chains were listed by the study as associated with cytomegalovirus. In vitro tests confirmed that a few of the cytomegalovirus-associated TCR beta chains recognize cytomegalovirus antigens. An association between a missense DCLRE1C variant and V-gene and J-gene trimming of TCR beta chains was found in a later genetic analysis and replicated in an independent cohort. Because HLA typing was missing for some donors at each locus, association tests included only the typed subset. A further reported finding was that TCR beta sequences accurately predicted the HLA-A and HLA-B alleles for most subjects in the first cohort. The 87-base-pair reads could not distinguish some IMGT-functional V segments, including TRBV6-2 and TRBV6-3, so those segments were excluded. An earlier analysis of approximately 570 of the donors showed that most TCR beta V segments appeared in productive rearrangements either about 90% or about 30% of the time, which broadly matched IMGT annotations. Presence/absence analyses assumed roughly uniform sequencing depth across donors, an assumption that may not hold. When HLA alleles, especially DR and DQ, strongly co-occurred, attributing TCR associations to individual alleles was difficult. Most TCR sequences were seen in very few donors, while some public TCRs were found in many individuals. A later analysis reported that several top co-occurrence clusters appeared linked to parvovirus B19, influenza, CMV and Epstein-Barr virus. According to a later genetic analysis, donors in an Asian-associated ancestry cluster had fewer N-insertions in productive TCRs than the approximately 650-donor mean. Compared with equally common non-associated chains, HLA-associated TCR beta chains in a later analysis were more clonally expanded and had lower generation probabilities. According to the authors, the approach could potentially be generalized to other disease states and immunological phenotypes. In a later analysis, most CMV-associated TCR beta chains were found to appear HLA-restricted, with HLA associations seemingly driven largely by CMV exposure. Linkage disequilibrium might explain the correlated functional status among segregating V segments, but an unknown experimental factor could not be excluded. In a later analysis, the rate of TCR association differed among HLA loci, with DRB1 alleles having the most associated TCRs and HLA-C alleles having the fewest. A group of highly shared sequence variants was considered likely to be a technical artifact of the sequencing pipeline. The earlier analysis of 587 of the donors excluded approximately 15 rarely observed V segments, including chromosome 9 orphons, because counts were too low. In this cohort, only TCR beta chains were sequenced, and detectable features were limited by the absence of alpha or paired-chain data. CMV serostatus was the only immune exposure information available for the cohort. The classifier was reported to diagnose cytomegalovirus status with high specificity and sensitivity in both the original cohort and the validation cohort. In a later analysis, 16,951 TCR beta sequences were associated with specific HLA alleles at a false discovery rate of 0.05.

Reading from cysteine to phenylalanine, the CDR3 counts 13 amino acids. Here the CDR3 DNA is all that survives: 39 bases in frame from base 1. V is reduced by 8 bases and J by 3 bases, leaving a spacing of 14 bases between them. According to the germline V gene (reference sequence), CDR1 reads GTSNPN and CDR2 reads SVGIG. In total, about 650 healthy bone marrow donors made up the cohort. At the time of sampling, every cohort member was nominally healthy, though immune exposures that went unrecorded were likely present. The donor tested CMV seropositive and was one of the 289 seropositive cohort members. Each donor provided a peripheral blood sample, and peripheral blood mononuclear cells were used for TCR beta sequencing. The Qiagen DNeasy Blood Extraction Kit was used to extract genomic DNA from the blood cell samples. With regard to this clone: Its antigen is currently not known. No base-level quality is on record; no much larger clone is a single base apart.

The protocol used for the library was the immunoSEQ multiplex PCR assay. For the multiplex PCR, a mixture combining 60 forward primers for TCR Vbeta segments and 13 reverse primers for TCR Jbeta segments was used. The CDR3 region of rearranged TCR beta genes was amplified from genomic DNA by a multiplex PCR assay. The amplified TCR beta libraries were sequenced on the Illumina HiSeq System as 87-base-pair reads. The study's processing was this. A later analysis tallied 75 million to 95 million unique TCR beta chains across the 640 or so repertoires, and about 10 million of those chains were shared by two or more donors. A nearest-neighbor algorithm error-corrected the raw reads and collapsed the reads into unique sequences, merging closely related sequences to remove PCR and sequencing errors. To assign V, D and J gene segments, CDR3 sequences were aligned to IMGT reference sequences. For a sequence to be retained, a match of at least six nucleotides was required to both a V gene segment and a J gene segment. Rearrangements were called productive when the CDR3 lacked stop codons and stayed in frame with V and J; all others were non-productive. CDR3 was defined by IMGT convention, running from the second conserved V-encoded cysteine to the conserved J-encoded phenylalanine. The earlier analysis of about 500 of the donors excluded sequences that lacked an unambiguous match to a single V gene segment. An earlier analysis of a few hundred of the donors called V segments functional above 56.7% productive rearrangements and segregating when the between-donor standard deviation exceeded 5%. A statistical classification framework was developed to diagnose cytomegalovirus status using the catalog of TCR beta chain sequences. In a later analysis, TCR nucleotide sequences were compared against IMGT/GENE-DB human TR gene sequences so that V and J genes could be assigned. In a later analysis, CDR3 sequences and most-parsimonious VDJ recombination scenarios were assigned using the TCRdist pipeline. In a later analysis, each TCR beta chain was defined by its CDR3 amino acid sequence together with its V-gene family, and reads without a unique V-gene family were excluded. To address suspected cross-contamination and a sequencing artifact, a later analysis removed roughly 640 highly shared, low-generation-probability nucleotide sequences. A later analysis calculated a clonal expansion index for each public chain from normalized within-repertoire ranks of inferred template counts. In a later analysis, generation probabilities were computed with a VDJ recombination model fitted to out-of-frame rearrangements, and the resulting probabilities were checked against IGoR. A later analysis scored TCR-TCR, TCR-HLA and TCR-CMV co-occurrence with hypergeometric tests, applying a repertoire-size bias correction to TCR pairs. To estimate false discovery rates, a later analysis permuted the HLA or CMV assignments 20 times. In a later analysis, co-occurring TCRs were grouped with DBSCAN, and TCRdist sequence similarity was added when clustering was performed within HLA-allele-positive subsets. For co-occurrence clustering, repertoires with fewer than 30,000 or more than 120,000 public chains were excluded, along with roughly 5 repertoires with anomalous nucleotide sharing. Imported from immuneACCESS, the table was reduced by TCRdb to in-frame sequences with V and J called. These copies leave out some clones; in studies compared against another copy, an unresolved V gene accounts for under half, and the cause of the remainder is not known. That table supplies the V and J calls and clone size; D and trimming were determined from the DNA. This sample holds 90,000 or so clones; more than 70% were observed only once. Together, the top ten hold 4.4% of the sample.

This receptor was taken from a male donor in good health and CMV-seropositive. This chain is built from TRBV30 and TRBJ1-5; TRBD1 is possibly the D segment (5 matching bases). Material: PBMCs. The DNA reads TGTGCCGCGGCGGGGGGGAACAATCAGCCCCAGCATTTT. This is translated as CAAAGGNNQPQHF.